This T cell receptor beta chain was identified in a study of blood T cell repertoires in COVID-19. At the level of the study: Sites in the United States, Italy and Spain provided acute and convalescent COVID-19 samples. PBMCs, B-cell-depleted T cells, or T cells provided the cDNA or gDNA that made up the material.

V was clipped by 3 bases and J by 6 bases, with 8 bases between them. This CDR3 region has 13 residues. Original processing methods: From reference gene primer amplification, estimates of nucleated cell counts were derived. TCRdb's copy holds only in-frame clones and misses some; the assay was immunoSEQ multiplex PCR. Clone size and the V and J calls come from that table; the DNA yielded D and trimming. Of about 74,000 clones listed, 60% to 85% are singletons. The chain links TRBV12-3 or TRBV12-4 to TRBJ1-4; D not resolved. The specimen was peripheral blood. The clonotype comes from a man in his 70s with acute or convalescent COVID-19. This CDR3 reads CASSFQVYEKLFF. The CDR3 DNA reads as TGTGCCAGCAGTTTTCAGGTGTATGAAAAACTGTTTTTT.